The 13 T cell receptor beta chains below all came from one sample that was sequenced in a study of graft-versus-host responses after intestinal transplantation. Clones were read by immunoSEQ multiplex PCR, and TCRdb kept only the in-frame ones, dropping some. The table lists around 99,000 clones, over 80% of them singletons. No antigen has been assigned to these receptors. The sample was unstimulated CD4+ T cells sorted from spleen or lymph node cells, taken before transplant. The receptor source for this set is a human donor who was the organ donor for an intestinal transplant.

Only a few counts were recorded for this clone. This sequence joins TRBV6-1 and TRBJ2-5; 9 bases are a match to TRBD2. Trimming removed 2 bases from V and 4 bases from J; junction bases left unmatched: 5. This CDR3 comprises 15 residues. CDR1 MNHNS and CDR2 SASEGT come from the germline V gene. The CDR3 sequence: CASSERRGGRETQYF. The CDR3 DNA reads TGTGCCAGCAGTGAAAGGCGGGGGGGGCGAGAGACCCAGTACTTC.

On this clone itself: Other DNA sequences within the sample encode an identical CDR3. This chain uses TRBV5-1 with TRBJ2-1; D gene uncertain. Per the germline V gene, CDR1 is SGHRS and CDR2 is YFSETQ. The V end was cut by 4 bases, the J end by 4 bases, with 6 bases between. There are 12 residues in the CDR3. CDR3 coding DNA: TGCGCCAGCAGCCCGGATTACAATGAGCAGTTCTTC. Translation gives CASSPDYNEQFF.

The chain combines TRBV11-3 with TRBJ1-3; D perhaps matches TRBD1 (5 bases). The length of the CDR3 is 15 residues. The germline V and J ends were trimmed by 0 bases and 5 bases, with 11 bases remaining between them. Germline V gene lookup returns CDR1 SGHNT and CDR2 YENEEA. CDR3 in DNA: TGTGCCAGCAGCTTAGATCGGGGGTCCAGAAACACCATATATTTT. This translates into CASSLDRGSRNTIYF.

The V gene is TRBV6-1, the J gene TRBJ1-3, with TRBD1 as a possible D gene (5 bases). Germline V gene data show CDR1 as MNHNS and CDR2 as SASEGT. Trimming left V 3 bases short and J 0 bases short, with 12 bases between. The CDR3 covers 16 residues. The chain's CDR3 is CASSDQNRSSGNTIYF. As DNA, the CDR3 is TGTGCCAGCAGTGACCAAAACAGGAGCTCTGGAAACACCATATATTTT.

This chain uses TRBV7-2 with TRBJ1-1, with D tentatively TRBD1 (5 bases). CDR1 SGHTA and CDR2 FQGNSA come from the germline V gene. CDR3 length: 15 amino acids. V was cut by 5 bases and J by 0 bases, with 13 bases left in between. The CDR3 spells CASSIPGTVNTEAFF. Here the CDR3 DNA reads TGTGCCAGCAGCATACCCGGGACGGTGAACACTGAAGCTTTCTTT.

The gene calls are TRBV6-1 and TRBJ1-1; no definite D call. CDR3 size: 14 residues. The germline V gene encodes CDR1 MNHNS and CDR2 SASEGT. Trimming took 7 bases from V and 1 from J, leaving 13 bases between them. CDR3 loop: CASTMGSRNTEAFF. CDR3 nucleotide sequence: TGTGCCAGCACTATGGGTAGTAGGAACACTGAAGCTTTCTTT.

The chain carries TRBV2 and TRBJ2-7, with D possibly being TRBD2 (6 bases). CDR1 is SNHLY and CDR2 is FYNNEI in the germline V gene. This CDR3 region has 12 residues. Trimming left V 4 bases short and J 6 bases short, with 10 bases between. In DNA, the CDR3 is TGTGCCAGCAGTGGACTAGTCCTCGAGCAGTACTTC. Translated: CASSGLVLEQYF. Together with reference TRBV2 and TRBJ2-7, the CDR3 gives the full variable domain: EPEVTQTPSHQVTQMGQEVILRCVPISNHLYFYWYRQILGQKVEFLVSFYNNEISEKSEIFDDQFSVERPDGSNFTLKIRSTKLEDSAMYFCASSGLVLEQYFGPGTRLTVT.

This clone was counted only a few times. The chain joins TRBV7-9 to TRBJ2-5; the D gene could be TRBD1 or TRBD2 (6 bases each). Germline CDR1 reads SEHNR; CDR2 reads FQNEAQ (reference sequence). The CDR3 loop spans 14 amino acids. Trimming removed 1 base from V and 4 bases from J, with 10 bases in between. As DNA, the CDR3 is TGTGCCAGCAGCTTAGGGGGGGCCGTAGAGACCCAGTACTTC. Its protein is CASSLGGAVETQYF.

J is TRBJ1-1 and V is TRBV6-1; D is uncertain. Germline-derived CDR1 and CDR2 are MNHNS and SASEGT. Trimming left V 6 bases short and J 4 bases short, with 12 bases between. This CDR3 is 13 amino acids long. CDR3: CASRLSKGTEAFF. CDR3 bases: TGTGCCAGCAGGCTGTCCAAGGGCACTGAAGCTTTCTTT.

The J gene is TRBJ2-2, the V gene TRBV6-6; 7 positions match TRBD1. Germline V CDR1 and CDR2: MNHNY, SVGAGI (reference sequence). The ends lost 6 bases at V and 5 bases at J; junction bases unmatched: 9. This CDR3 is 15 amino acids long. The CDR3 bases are TGTGCCAGCAGCCGAGACAGGGTATTGACCGGGGAGCTGTTTTTT. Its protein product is CASSRDRVLTGELFF.

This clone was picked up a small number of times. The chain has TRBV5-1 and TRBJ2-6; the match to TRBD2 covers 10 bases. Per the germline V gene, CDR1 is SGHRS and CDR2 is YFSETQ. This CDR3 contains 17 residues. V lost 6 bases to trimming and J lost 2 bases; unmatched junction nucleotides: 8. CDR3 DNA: TGCGCCAGCAACCCGGGACTAGCGTTTACTGGGGCCAACGTCCTGACTTTC. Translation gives CASNPGLAFTGANVLTF.

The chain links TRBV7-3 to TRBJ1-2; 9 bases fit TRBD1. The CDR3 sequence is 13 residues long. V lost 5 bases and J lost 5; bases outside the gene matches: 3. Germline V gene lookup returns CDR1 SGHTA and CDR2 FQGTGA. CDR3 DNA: TGTGCCAGCAGCGCGGACAGGGGTTATGGCTACACCTTC. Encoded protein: CASSADRGYGYTF.

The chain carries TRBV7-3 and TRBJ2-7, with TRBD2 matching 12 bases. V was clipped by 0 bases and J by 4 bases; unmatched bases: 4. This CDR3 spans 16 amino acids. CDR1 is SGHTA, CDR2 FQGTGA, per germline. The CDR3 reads CASSLTRTSGEYEQYF. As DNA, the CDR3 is TGTGCCAGCAGCTTAACTCGGACTAGCGGGGAGTACGAGCAGTACTTC. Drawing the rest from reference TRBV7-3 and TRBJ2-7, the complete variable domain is GAGVSQTPSNKVTEKGKYVELRCDPISGHTALYWYRQSLGQGPEFLIYFQGTGAADDSGLPNDRFFAVRPEGSVSTLKIQRTERGDSAVYLCASSLTRTSGEYEQYFGPGTRLTVT.